This T cell receptor (beta chain) was captured by sequencing in a study of molecular identifiers for immune sequencing clone quantification. V was clipped by 4 bases and J by 7 bases; unmatched bases: 11. The length of the CDR3 is 15 residues. The germline V gene encodes CDR1 MNHEY and CDR2 SMNVEV (reference sequence). Both previously described methods and listed TCR primers were employed to make bulk TCR libraries. TCRdb recomputed calls from the PCR reads with MiXCR, one row per CDR3 protein. The table lists about half a million distinct CDR3 sequences, roughly 24% of them singletons. A CD8+CD4-CCR7+CD45RA+ gate was used to sort naive CD8 T cells. This clonotype was detected ten times or more. Its antigen is unknown. Study-wide results and limits: More than 97% of effector molecules, versus under 1% of naive-cell molecules, belonged to clones above 20 RNA copies.

Sequencing was carried out using naive CD8+ T cells from blood, with Jurkat cell RNA spiked in. Specified subset: FACS-sorted CD8+CD4-CCR7+CD45RA+ naive T cells. The chain recombines TRBV27 with TRBJ2-7; TRBD1 agrees at 9 bases. This clonotype was obtained from a human donor in good health. Some libraries in this study had Jurkat cell RNA spiked in. The CDR3 is CASSSYRTGVQEQYF. In nucleotides, the CDR3 is TGTGCCAGCAGTTCCTACCGGACAGGGGTGCAAGAGCAGTACTTC.